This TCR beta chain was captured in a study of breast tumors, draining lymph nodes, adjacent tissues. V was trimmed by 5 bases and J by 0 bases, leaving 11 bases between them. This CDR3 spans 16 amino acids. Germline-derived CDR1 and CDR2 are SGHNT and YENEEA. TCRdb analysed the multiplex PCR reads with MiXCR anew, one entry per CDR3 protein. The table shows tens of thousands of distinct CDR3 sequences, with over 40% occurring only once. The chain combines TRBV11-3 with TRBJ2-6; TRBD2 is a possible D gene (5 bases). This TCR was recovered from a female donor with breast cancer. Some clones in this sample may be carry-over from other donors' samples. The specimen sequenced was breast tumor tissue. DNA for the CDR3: TGTGCCAGCAGCCCGGGAATGGACTCTGGGGCCAACGTCCTGACTTTC. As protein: CASSPGMDSGANVLTF.